The present T cell receptor (beta chain) was sequenced within a study of beta chain features in type 1 diabetes. On the study more broadly: Comparable age, gender and cell yields were observed in patients relative to healthy donors. Overall study findings and caveats: When VDJ junctions were examined, type 1 diabetes patients showed fewer insertions and more deletions. Shorter TCRB CDR3s, moderately but significantly so, were found in Type 1 diabetes patients in all four CD4+ subsets.

The isolated RNA, all of it, was reverse transcribed, so expressed TCRB transcripts were what got sequenced. Using immunoSEQ multiplex PCR, the repertoire was profiled, and TCRdb retains in-frame clones only, with some absent. The data show approximately 250,000 clones, around 9.9% seen once. Remarks on this clone: Its antigen remains unknown. This same CDR3 is encoded by further DNA sequences in the sample.

Trimming pared 0 bases from V and 6 bases from J, leaving 6 bases between. The CDR3 covers 12 residues. Germline lookup yields CDR1 SGHRS and CDR2 YFSETQ. CD45RO/CCR7/CD25/CD127/CD95/CD27 staining was used to isolate CD4+ naive, central memory, regulatory and stem cell-like memory cells by sorting. The sequenced sample consisted of naive CD4+ T cells from blood. The sequence came from a man younger than 45 with type 1 diabetes. This chain links TRBV5-1 with TRBJ1-1; D remains ambiguous. The chain's CDR3 is CASSLGGPEAFF. CDR3 DNA: TGCGCCAGCAGCTTGGGAGGTCCTGAAGCTTTCTTT.